The clone carrying this T cell receptor beta chain was counted a few times. Its antigen remains unknown. The treatment was: oral pan-JAK inhibitor, 5-10 mg twice daily. It was from alopecia areata patients that lesional scalp punch biopsies and peripheral blood were collected. PBMCs served as the source from which CD4+ and CD8+ T cells were sorted. The record originates from a study of CD8+ T cells in alopecia areata. Study outcomes and limitations: Both scalp clonality and the expanded CD8+ clones among the top 100 showed a significant decrease with tofacitinib.

cDNA reverse transcribed from extracted RNA served as the sequencing template. Produced via immunoSEQ multiplex PCR; TCRdb's table is partial and in-frame only. The top ten hold 0.95% to 1.5% of the sample, which has some 190,000 clones, roughly 66% seen once. The germline gives CDR1 SQVTM, CDR2 ANQGSEA. The CDR3 has 12 residues. Trimming removed 0 bases at V and 8 bases at J, with 10 bases between. The receptor was isolated from a human donor with alopecia areata. This chain links TRBV29-1 with TRBJ1-2; D gene ambiguous. The sequencing here drew on CD4+ T cells sorted from blood, taken at approximately week 45, from a patient treated with tofacitinib. Here the CDR3 reads CSVEEWEGGYTF. Written as DNA, the CDR3 is TGCAGCGTTGAAGAATGGGAGGGCGGCTACACCTTC.